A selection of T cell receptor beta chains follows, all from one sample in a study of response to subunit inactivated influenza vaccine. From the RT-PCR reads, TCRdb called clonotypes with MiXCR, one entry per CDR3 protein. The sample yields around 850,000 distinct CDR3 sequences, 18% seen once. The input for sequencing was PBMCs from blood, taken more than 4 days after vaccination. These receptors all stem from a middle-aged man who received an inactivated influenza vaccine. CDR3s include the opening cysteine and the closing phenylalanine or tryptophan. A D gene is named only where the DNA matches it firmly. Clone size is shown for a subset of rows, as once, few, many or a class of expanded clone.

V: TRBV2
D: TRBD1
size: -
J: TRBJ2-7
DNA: TGTGCCAGCAGGCTCCAGGGGACAGGGAGCTACGAGCAGTACTTC
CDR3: CASRLQGTGSYEQYF

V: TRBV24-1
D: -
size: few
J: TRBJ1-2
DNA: TGTGCCACCAGTGATTTCGGGCAAAACTATGGCTACACCTTC
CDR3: CATSDFGQNYGYTF

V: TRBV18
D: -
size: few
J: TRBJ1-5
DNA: TGTGCCAGCTCACCAATGAGGGGTGGGCAGCCCCAGCATTTT
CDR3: CASSPMRGGQPQHF

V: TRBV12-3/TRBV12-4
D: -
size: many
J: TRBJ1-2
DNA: TGTGCCAGCAGTTTAGCAGGCCCCGGTGGCTACACCTTC
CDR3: CASSLAGPGGYTF

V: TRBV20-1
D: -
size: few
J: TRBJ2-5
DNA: TGCAGTGCTAGAGAAACGGGAGCGGGTGAGACCCAGTACTTC
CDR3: CSARETGAGETQYF

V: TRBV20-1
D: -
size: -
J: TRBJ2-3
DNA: TGCAGCGGAGCCGGGACTCTGGGCGATACGCAGTATTTT
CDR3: CSGAGTLGDTQYF

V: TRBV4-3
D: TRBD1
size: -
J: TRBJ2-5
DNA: TGCGCCAGCAGCCAATCGGGGACAGGGGCCTATGTGACCCAGTACTTC
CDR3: CASSQSGTGAYVTQYF

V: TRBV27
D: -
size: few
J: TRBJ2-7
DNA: TGTGCCAGCAGATTAACGCAAGGCCCCTACGAGCAGTACTTC
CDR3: CASRLTQGPYEQYF

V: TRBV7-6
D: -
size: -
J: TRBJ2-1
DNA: TGTGCCAGCAGCTTAGGGGTGGGCGGGCGTGGTGAGCAGTTCTTC
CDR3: CASSLGVGGRGEQFF

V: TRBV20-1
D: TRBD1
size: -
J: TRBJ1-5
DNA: TGCAGTGCTAGGACCCAGGGGGACGGTCAGCCCCAGCATTTT
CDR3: CSARTQGDGQPQHF

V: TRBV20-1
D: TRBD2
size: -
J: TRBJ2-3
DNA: TGCAGTGTTTCTAGCGGTGGAGACCTTACGCAGTATTTT
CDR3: CSVSSGGDLTQYF

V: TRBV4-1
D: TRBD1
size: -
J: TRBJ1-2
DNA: TGCGCCAGCAGCCGGATCGGGACAGGGGGCGGCTACACCTTC
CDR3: CASSRIGTGGGYTF

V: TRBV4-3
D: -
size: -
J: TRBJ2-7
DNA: TGCGCCAGCAGCCAAGCTCGGGGCATCATCTACGAGCAGTACTTC
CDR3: CASSQARGIIYEQYF

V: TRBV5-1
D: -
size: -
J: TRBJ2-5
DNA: TGCGCCAGCAGCCCACTAAACCAAGAGACCCAGTACTTC
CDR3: CASSPLNQETQYF

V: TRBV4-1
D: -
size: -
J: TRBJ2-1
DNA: TGCGCCAGCAGCCAATCGGGGGAGCAGTTCTTC
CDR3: CASSQSGEQFF

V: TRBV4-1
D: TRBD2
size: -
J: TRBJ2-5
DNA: TGCGCCAGCAGCCAGTGGGGACTAGCGGGGGTCCAAGAGACCCAGTACTTC
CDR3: CASSQWGLAGVQETQYF

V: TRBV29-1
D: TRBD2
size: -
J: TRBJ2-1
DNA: TGCAGCGTTGAAAGCGGAACTAGCGGGAGGGCCGCTTCATACAATGAGCAGTTCTTC
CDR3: CSVESGTSGRAASYNEQFF

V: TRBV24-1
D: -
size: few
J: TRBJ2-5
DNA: TGTGCCACCAGTGTAGGAGCCAGGGGAGGCGAGACCCAGTACTTC
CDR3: CATSVGARGGETQYF

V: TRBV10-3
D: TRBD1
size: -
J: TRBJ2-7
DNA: TGTGCCATCAGAGAACAGGGGGGAATGTACGAGCAGTACTTC
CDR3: CAIREQGGMYEQYF

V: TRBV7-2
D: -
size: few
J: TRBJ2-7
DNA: TGTGCCAGCAGCTTAGTTCGTATTAGCTCCTACGAGCAGTACTTC
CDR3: CASSLVRISSYEQYF

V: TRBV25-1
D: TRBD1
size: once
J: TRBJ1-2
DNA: TGTGCCAGCAGCCCCTATCAGGGGGTTGGCTACACCTTC
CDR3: CASSPYQGVGYTF

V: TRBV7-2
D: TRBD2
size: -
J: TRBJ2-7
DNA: TGTGCCAGCAGCTTAGCGGTCGAGAGGACTAGCGGGAGACCCTACGAGCAGTACTTC
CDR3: CASSLAVERTSGRPYEQYF

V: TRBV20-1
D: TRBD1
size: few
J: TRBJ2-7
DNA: TGCAGTGCTGATCGGGACAGGGGGGAGGAGCAGTACTTC
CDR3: CSADRDRGEEQYF

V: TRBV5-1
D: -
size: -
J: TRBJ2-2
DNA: TGCGCCAGCAGCTTATTTCAGACAGGTCGGTCCGGGGAGCTGTTTTTT
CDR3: CASSLFQTGRSGELFF

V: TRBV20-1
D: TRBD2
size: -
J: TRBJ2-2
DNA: TGCAGTGCTAGCTCCACCGGGACTAGCGCGGCCACCGGGGAGCTGTTTTTT
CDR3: CSASSTGTSAATGELFF

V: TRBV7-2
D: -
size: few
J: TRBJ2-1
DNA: TGTGCCAGCACCCAAGGAGGGGCCTACAATGAGCAGTTCTTC
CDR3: CASTQGGAYNEQFF

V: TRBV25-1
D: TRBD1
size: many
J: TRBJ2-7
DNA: TGTGCCAGAGATGCCGGGACAGGTAATTACGAGCAGTACTTC
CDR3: CARDAGTGNYEQYF

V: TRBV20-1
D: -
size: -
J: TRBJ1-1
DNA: TGCAGTGCTAGAGGGGGCTCCCATGGCACTGAAGCTTTCTTT
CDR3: CSARGGSHGTEAFF

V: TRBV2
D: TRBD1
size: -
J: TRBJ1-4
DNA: TGTGCCAGCAGTGAGGGACAGGCAACTAATGAAAAACTGTTTTTT
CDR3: CASSEGQATNEKLFF

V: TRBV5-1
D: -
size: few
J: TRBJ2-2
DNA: TGCGCCAGCAGCTTGTCTAGACGGTCGAACACCGGGGAGCTGTTTTTT
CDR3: CASSLSRRSNTGELFF

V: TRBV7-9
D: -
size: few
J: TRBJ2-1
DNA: TGTGCCAGCAGCTCCCATTTAGCGGCGTTCGGCAATGAGCAGTTCTTC
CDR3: CASSSHLAAFGNEQFF

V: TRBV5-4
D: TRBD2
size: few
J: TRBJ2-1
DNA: TGTGCCAGCAGCTTGCGGGGGGGCCTGGACAATGAGCAGTTCTTC
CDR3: CASSLRGGLDNEQFF

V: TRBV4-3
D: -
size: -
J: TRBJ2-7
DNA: TGCGCCAGCAGCCAAGTGGTCAGGGTGACCTACGAGCAGTACTTC
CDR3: CASSQVVRVTYEQYF

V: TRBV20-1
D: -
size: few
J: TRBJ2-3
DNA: TGCAGTGCGGAGGACGACACAGATACGCAGTATTTT
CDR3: CSAEDDTDTQYF

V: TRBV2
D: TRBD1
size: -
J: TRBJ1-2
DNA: TGTGCCAGCAGTGAACAGGGGGGAGGCTACACCTTC
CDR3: CASSEQGGGYTF

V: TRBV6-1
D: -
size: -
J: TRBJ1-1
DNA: TGTGCGGGGAGGGGGGAAACTGAAGCTTTCTTT
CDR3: CAGRGETEAFF

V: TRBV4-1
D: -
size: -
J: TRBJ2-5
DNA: TGCGCCAGCAGCCAAGGGAAAGGGGACCGGCAAGAGACCCAGTACTTC
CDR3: CASSQGKGDRQETQYF

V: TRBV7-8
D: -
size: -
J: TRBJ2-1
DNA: TGTGCCAGCAGTTTTACCGGGACACTCTACAATGAGCAGTTCTTC
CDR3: CASSFTGTLYNEQFF

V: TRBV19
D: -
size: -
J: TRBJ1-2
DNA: TGTGCCAGTAGTATGGTCGAGGCGGATGGCTACACCTTC
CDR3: CASSMVEADGYTF

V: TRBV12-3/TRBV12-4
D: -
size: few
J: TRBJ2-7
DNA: TGTGCCAGCAGCCCCTGGGACGAGCAGTACTTC
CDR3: CASSPWDEQYF

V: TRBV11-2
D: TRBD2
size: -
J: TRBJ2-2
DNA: TGTGCCAGCAGCTTCCCCAGGACTAGCGGGAGATCGTGGAACACCGGGGAGCTGTTTTTT
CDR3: CASSFPRTSGRSWNTGELFF

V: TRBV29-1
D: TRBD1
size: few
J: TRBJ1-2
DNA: TGCAGCGTTGAGGGACAGGGCTATGGCTACACCTTC
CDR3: CSVEGQGYGYTF

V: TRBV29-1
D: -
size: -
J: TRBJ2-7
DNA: TGCAGCGTTGAAGATCGAGTGACAGGTACCTACGAGCAGTACTTC
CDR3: CSVEDRVTGTYEQYF

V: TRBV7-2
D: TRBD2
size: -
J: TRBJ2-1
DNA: TGTGCCAGCAGCTTAGCGGGGACTAGCGGGATCCCAATTTCCTACAATGAGCAGTTCTTC
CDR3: CASSLAGTSGIPISYNEQFF

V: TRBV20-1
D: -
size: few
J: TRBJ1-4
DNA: TGCAGTGCTAGAGACACAGGGATTAATGAAAAACTGTTTTTT
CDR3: CSARDTGINEKLFF

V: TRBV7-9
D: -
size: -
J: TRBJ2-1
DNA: TGTGCCAGCTCCCCGGGACCCACTGTCTACAATGAGCAGTTCTTC
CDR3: CASSPGPTVYNEQFF

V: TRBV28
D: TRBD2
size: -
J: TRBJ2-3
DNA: TGTGCCAGCAGTTTTAGTAGCGGGAGAAGTACGCAGTATTTT
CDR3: CASSFSSGRSTQYF

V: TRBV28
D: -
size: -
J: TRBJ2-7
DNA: TGTGCCACCCAGTGGAGATTCGAGCAGTACTTC
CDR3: CATQWRFEQYF

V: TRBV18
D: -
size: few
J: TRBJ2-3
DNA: TGTGCCAGCTCGTCCGGGACCCTCACCCCAGATACGCAGTATTTT
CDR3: CASSSGTLTPDTQYF

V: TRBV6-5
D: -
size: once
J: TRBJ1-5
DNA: TGTGCCAGCAGTTACAGTCGGGCTAGCAATCAGCCCCAGCATTTT
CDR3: CASSYSRASNQPQHF

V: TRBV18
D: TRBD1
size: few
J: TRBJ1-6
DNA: TGTGCCAGCTCACCAACCGGGACAGGGGGAAGGAATTCACCCCTCCACTTT
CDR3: CASSPTGTGGRNSPLHF

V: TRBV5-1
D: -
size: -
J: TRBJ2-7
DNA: TGCGCCAGCAGCTTGTACGGGACGATCTTAGTATCCTACGAGCAGTACTTC
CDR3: CASSLYGTILVSYEQYF

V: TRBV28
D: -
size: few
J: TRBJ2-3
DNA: TGTGCCAGCAGTTTCAAATCCCCGCCCGCGGCTTCAGATACGCAGTATTTT
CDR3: CASSFKSPPAASDTQYF

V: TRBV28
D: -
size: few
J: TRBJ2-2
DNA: TGTGCCAGCACTCCGGTAGCGGCGAACACCGGGGAGCTGTTTTTT
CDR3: CASTPVAANTGELFF

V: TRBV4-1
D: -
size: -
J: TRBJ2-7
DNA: TGCGCCAGCAGCCAAGATCCTCTTTTAGGGGTTTACGAGCAGTACTTC
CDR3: CASSQDPLLGVYEQYF

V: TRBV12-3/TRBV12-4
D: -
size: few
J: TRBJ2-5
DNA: TGTGCCAGCAGAGCGAGCACAGAGACCCAGTACTTC
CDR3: CASRASTETQYF

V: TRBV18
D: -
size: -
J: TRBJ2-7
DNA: TGTGCCAGCTCACCCTTCGGGGCCACCTCCTACGAGCAGTACTTC
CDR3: CASSPFGATSYEQYF